This T cell receptor beta chain was observed in a study of shared clonotypes between healthy human individuals. Per germline, CDR1 SNHLY and CDR2 FYNNEI. V shed 7 bases, J shed 6 bases, and the junction held 10 bases outside the gene matches. The CDR3 runs to 14 residues. Here immunoSEQ multiplex PCR was the method, and the copy in TCRdb shows in-frame clones only, minus some. This table holds 600,000 to 750,000 clones, roughly two thirds found once. Study-level results: Memory subsets generally showed lower estimated richness than naive subsets.

Note on this clone: What it binds is unknown.

The receptor was isolated from a woman aged 25 to 45 in good health. Material: memory CD4+ T cells sorted from blood. As for subset: CD45RA-negative fraction. The chain couples TRBV2 to TRBJ2-7, with TRBD2 matching over 9 bases. The CDR3 here is CASMRGTSLSEQYF. DNA for the CDR3: TGTGCCAGCATGCGGGGGACTAGCTTATCCGAGCAGTACTTC.